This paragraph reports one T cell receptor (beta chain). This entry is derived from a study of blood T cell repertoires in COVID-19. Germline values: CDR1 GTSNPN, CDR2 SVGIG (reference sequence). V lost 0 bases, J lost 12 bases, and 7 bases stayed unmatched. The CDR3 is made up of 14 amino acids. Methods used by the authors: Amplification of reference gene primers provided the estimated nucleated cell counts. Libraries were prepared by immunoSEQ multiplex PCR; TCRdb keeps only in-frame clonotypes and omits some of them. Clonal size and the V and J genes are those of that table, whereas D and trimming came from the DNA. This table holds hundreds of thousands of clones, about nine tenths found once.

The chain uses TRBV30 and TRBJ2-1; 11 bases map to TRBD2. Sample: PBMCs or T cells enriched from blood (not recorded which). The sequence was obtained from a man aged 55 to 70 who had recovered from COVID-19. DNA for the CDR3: TGTGCCTGGAGTGTTGGTAGCGGGAGGGGTGCGCAGTTCTTC. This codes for CAWSVGSGRGAQFF.